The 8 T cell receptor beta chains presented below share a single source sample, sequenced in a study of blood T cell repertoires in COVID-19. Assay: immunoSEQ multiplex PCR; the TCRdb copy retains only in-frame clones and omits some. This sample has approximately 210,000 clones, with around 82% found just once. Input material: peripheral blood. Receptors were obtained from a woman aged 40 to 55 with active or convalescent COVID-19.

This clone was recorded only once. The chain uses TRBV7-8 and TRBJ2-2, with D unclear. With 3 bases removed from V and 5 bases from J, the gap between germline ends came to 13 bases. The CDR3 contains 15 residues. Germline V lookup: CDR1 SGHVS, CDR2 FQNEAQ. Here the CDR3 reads CASSFRVSSTGELFF. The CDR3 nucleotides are TGTGCCAGCAGCTTCCGGGTATCATCTACCGGGGAGCTGTTTTTT.

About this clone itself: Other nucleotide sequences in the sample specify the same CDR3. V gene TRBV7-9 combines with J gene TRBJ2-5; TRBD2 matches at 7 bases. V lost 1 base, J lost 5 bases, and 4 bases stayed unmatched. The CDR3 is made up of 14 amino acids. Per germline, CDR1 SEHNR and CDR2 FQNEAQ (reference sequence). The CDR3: CASSLGLGGETQYF. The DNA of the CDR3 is TGTGCCAGCAGCTTAGGTCTGGGGGGGGAGACCCAGTACTTC.

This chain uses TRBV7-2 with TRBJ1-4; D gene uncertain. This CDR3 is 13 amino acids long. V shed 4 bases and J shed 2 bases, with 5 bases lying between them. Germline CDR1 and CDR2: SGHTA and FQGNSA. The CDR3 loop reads CASSSYTNEKLFF. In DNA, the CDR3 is TGTGCCAGCAGCTCGTATACTAATGAAAAACTGTTTTTT.

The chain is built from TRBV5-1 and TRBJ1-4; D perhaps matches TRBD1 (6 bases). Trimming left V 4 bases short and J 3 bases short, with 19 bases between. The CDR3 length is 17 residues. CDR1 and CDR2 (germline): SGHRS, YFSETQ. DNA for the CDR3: TGCGCCAGCAGCCCCCGACAGGCTAGGACGGCTAATGAAAAACTGTTTTTT. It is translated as CASSPRQARTANEKLFF.

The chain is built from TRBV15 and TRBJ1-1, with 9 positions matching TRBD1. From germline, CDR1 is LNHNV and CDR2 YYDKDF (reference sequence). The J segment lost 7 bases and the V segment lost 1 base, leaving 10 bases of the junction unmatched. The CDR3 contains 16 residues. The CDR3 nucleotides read TGTGCCACCAGCAGAGGGTATGGGACAGGGAGGGGTGAAGCTTTCTTT. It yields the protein CATSRGYGTGRGEAFF.

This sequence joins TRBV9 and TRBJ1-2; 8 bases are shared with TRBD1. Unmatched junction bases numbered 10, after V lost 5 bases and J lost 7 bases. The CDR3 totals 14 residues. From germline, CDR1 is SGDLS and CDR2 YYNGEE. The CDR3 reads CASSDDRGTSGYTF. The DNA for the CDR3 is TGTGCCAGCAGTGACGACAGGGGAACCTCTGGCTACACCTTC.

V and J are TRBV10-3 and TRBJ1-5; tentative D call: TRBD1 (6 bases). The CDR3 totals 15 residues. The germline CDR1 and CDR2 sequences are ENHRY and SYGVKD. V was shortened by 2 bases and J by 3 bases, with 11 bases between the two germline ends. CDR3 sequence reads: CAISEAGAVNQPQHF. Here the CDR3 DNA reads TGTGCCATCAGTGAGGCAGGGGCCGTCAATCAGCCCCAGCATTTT.

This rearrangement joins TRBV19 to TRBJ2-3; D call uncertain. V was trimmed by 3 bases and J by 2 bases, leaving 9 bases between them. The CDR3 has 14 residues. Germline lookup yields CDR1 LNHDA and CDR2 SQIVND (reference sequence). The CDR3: CASSMFRSTDTQYF. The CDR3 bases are TGTGCCAGTAGTATGTTTCGGTCCACAGATACGCAGTATTTT. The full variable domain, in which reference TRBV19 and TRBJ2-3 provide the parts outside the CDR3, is DGGITQSPKYLFRKEGQNVTLSCEQNLNHDAMYWYRQDPGQGLRLIYYSQIVNDFQKGDIAEGYSVSREKKESFPLTVTSAQKNPTAFYLCASSMFRSTDTQYFGPGTRLTVL.